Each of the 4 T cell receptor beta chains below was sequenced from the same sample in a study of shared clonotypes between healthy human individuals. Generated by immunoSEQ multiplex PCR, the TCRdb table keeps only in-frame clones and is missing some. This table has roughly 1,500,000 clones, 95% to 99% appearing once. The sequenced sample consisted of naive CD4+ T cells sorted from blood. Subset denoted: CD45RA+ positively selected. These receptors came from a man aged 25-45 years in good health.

The CDR3 is CASSLDPREGEQFF. The CDR3 DNA reads as TGTGCCAGCAGCTTAGACCCCCGGGAAGGTGAGCAGTTCTTC. The rearrangement uses TRBV11-2 and TRBJ2-1; tentatively, D is TRBD2 (5 bases). Per germline, CDR1 SGHAT and CDR2 FQNNGV. V gave up 0 bases and J gave up 9 bases, with 12 bases separating them. The CDR3 is made up of 14 amino acids.

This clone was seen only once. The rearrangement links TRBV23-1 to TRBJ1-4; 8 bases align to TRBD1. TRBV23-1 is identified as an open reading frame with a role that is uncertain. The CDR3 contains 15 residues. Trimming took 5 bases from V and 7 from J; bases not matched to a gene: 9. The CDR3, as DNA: TGCGCCAGCAGTAACAAACAGGGGGTTGGTGAAAAACTGTTTTTT. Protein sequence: CASSNKQGVGEKLFF.

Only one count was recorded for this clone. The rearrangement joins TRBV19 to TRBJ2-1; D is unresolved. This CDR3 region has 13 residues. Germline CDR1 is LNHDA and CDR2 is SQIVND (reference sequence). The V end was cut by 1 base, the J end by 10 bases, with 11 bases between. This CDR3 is CASSIGGSPEQFF. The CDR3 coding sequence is TGTGCCAGTAGTATAGGCGGTAGCCCGGAGCAGTTCTTC.

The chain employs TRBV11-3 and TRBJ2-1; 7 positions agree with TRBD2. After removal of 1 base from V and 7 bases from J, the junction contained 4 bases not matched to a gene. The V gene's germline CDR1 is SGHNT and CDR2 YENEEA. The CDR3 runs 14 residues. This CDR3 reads CASSLGAGENEQFF. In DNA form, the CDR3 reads TGTGCCAGCAGCTTAGGGGCGGGAGAAAATGAGCAGTTCTTC.